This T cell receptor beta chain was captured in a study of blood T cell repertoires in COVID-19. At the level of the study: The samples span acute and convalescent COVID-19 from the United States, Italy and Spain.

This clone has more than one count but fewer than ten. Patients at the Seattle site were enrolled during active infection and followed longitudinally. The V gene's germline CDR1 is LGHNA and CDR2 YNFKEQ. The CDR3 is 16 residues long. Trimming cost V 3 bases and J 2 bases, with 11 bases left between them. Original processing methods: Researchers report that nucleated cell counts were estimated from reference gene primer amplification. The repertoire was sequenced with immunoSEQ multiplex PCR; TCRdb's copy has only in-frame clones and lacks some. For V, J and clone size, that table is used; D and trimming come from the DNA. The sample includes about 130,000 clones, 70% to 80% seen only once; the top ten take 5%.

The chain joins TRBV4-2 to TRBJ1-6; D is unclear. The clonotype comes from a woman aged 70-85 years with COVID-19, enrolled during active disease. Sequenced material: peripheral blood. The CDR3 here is CASSHEVRTYNSPLHF. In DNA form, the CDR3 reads TGTGCCAGCAGCCACGAGGTACGGACCTATAATTCACCCCTCCACTTT.